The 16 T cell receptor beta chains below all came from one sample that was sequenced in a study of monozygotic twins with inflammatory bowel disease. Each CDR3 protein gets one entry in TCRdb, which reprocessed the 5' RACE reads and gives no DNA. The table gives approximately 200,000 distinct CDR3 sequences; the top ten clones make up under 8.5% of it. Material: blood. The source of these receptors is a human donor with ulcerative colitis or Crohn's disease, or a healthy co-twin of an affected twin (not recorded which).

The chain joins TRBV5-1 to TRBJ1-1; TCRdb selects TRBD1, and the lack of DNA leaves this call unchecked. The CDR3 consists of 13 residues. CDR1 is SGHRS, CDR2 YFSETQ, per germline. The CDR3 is CASSLSGGTEAFF.

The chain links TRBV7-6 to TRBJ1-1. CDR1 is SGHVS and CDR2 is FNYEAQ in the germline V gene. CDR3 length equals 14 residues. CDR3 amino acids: CASSTEGLNTEAFF.

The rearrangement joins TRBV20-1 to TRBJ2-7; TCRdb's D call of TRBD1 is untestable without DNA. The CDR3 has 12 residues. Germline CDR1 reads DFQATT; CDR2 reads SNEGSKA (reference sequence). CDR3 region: CSATSTGDEQYF.

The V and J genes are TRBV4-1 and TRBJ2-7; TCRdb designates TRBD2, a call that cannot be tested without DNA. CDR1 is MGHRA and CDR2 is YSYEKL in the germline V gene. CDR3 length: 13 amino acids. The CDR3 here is CASSPTSDYEQYF.

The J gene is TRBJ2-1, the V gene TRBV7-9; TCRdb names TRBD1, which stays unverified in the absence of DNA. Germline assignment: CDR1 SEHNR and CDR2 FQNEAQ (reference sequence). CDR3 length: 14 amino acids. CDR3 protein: CASSSDRRSNEQFF.

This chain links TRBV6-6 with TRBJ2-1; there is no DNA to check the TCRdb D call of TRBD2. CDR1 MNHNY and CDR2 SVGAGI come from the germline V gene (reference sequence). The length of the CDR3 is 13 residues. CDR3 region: CASSPRGVNEQFF.

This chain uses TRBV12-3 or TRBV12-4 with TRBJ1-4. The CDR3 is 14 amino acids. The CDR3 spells CASSASVPDEKLFF.

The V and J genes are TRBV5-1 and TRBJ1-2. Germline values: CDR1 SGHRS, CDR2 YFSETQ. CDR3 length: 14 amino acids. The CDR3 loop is CASSLSSFTYGYTF.

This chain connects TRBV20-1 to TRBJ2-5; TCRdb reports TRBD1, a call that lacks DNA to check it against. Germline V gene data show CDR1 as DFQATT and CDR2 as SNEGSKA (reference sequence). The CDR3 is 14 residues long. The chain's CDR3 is CSARDYGGWETQYF.

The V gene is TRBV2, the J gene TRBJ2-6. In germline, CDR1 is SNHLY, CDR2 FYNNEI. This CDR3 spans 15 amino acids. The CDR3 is CASIGVSSGANVLTF.

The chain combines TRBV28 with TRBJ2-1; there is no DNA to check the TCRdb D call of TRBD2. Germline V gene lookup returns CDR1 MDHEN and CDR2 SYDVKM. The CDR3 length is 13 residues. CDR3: CASERDSYNEQFF.

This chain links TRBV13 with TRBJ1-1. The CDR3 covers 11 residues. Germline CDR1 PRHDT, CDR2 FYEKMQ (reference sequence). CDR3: CASSLTGKAFF.

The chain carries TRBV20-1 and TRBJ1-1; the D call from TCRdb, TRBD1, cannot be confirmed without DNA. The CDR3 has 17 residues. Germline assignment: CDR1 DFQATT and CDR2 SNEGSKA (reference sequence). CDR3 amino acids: CSATREGGNMWNTEAFF.

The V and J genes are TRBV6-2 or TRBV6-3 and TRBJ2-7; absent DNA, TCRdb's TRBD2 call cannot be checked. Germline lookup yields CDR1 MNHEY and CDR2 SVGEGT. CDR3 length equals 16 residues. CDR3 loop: CASRDPSSGRTYEQYF.

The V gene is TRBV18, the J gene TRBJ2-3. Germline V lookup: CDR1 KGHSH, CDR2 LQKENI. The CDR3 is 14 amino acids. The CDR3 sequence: CASSPNGYTDTQYF.

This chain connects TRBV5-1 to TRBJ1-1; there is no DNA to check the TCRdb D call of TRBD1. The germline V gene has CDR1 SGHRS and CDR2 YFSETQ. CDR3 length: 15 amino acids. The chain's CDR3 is CASSPIEGGFTEAFF.